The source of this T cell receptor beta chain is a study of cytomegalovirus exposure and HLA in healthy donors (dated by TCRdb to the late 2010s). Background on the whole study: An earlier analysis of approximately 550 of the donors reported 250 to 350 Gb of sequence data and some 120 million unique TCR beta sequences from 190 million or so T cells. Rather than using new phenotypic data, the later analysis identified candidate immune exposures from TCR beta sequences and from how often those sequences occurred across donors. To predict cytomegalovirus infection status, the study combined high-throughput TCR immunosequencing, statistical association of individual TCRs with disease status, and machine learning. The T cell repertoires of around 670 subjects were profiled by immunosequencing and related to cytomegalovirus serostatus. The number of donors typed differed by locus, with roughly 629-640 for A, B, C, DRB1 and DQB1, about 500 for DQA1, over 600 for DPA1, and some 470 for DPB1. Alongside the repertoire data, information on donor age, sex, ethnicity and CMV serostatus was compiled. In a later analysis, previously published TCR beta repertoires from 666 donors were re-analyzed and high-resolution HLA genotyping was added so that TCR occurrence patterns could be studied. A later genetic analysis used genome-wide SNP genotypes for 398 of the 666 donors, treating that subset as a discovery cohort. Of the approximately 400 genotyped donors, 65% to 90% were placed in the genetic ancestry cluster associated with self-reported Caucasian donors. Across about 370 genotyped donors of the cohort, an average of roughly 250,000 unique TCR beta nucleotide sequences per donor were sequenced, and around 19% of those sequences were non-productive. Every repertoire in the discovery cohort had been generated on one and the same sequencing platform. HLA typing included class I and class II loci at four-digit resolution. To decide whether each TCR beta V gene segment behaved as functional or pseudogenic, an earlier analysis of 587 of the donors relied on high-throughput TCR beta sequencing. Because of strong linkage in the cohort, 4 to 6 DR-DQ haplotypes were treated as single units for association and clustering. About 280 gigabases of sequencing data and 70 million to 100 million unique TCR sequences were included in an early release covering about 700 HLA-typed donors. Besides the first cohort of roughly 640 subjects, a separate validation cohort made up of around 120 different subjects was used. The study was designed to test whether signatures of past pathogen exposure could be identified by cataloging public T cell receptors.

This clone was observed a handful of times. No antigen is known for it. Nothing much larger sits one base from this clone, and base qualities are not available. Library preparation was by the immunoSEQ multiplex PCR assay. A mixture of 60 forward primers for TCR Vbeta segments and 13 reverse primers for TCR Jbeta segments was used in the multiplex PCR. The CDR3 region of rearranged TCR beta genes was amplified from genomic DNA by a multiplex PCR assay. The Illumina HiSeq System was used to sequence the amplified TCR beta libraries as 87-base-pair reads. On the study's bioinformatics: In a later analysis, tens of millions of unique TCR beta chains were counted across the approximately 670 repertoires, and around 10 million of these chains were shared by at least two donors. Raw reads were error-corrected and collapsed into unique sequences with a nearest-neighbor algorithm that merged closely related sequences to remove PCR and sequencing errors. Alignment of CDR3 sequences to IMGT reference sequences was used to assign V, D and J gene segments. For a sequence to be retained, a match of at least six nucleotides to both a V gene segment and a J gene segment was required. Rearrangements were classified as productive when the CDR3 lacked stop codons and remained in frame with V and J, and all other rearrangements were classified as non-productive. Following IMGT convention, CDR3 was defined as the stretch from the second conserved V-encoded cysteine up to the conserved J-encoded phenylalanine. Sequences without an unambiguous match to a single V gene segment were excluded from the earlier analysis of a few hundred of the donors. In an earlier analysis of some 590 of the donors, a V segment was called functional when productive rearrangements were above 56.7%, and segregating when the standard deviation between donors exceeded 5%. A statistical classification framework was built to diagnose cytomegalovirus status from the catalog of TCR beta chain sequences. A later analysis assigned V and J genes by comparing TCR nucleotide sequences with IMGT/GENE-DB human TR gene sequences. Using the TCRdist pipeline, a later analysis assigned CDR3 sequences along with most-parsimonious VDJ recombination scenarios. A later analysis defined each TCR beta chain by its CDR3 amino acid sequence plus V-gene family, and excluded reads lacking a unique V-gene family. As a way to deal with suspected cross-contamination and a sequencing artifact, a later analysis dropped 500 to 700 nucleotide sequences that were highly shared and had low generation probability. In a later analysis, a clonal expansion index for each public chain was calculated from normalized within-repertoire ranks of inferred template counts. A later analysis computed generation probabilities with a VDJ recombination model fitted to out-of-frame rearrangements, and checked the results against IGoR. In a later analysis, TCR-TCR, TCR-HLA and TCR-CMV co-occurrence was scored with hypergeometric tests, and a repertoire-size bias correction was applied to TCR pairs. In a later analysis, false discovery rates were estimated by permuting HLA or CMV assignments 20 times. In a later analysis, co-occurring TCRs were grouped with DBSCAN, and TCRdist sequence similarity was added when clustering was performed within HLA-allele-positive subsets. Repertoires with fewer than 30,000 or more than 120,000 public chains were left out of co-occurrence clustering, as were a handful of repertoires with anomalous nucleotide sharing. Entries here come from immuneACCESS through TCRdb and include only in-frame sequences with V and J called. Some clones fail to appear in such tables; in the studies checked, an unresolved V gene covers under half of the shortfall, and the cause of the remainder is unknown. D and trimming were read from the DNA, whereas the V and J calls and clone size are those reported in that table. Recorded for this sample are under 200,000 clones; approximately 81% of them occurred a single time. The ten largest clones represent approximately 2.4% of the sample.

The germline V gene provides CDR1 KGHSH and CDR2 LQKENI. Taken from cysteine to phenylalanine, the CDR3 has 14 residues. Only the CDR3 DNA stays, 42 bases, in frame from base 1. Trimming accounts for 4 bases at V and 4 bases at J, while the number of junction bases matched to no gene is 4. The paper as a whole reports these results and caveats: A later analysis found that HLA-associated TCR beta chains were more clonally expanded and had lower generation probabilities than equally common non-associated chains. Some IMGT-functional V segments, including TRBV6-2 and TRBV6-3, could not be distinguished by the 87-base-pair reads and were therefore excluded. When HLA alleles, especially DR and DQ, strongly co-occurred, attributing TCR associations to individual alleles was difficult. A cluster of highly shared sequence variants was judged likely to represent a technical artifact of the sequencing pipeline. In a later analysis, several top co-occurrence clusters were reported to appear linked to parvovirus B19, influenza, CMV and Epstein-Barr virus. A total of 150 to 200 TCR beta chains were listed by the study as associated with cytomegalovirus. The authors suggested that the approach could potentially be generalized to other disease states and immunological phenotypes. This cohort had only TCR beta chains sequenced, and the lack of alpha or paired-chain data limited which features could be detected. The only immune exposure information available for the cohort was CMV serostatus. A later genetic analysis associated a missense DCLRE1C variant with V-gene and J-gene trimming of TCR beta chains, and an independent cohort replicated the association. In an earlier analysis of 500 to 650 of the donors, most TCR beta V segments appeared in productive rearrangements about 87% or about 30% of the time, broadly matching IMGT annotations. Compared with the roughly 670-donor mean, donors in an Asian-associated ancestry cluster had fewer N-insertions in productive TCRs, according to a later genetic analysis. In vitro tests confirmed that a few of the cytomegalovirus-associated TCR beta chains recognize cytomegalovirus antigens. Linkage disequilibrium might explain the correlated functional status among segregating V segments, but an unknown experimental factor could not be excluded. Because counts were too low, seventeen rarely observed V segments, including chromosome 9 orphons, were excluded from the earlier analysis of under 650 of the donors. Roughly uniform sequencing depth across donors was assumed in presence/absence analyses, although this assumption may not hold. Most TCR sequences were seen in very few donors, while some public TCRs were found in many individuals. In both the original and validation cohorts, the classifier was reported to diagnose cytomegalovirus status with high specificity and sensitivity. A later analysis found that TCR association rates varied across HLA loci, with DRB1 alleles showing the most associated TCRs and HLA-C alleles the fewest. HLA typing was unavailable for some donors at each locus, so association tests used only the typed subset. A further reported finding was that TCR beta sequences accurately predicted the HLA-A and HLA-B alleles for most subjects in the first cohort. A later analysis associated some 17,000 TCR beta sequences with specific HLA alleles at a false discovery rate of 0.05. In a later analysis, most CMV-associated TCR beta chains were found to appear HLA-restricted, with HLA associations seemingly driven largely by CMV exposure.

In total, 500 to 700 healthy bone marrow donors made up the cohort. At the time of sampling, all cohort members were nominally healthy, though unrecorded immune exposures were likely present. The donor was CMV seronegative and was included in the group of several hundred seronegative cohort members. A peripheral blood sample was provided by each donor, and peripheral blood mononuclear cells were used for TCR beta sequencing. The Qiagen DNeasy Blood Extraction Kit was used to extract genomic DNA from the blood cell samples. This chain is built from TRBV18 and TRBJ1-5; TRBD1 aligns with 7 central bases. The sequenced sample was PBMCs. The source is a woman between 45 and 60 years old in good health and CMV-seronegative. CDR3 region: CASSQGAGNQPQHF. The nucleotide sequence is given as TGTGCCAGCTCACAGGGGGCAGGGAATCAGCCCCAGCATTTT.